This T cell receptor (beta chain) was sequenced in a study of graft-versus-host responses after intestinal transplantation. With regard to this clone: Its target is unknown.

Clones were read by immunoSEQ multiplex PCR, and TCRdb kept only the in-frame ones, dropping some. In the table there are about 130,000 clones, over 85% of which are singletons. Germline V gene data show CDR1 as SNHLY and CDR2 as FYNNEI. CDR3 length: 13 amino acids. Trimming removed 6 bases at V and 3 bases at J, with 12 bases between. The clonotype originates from a human donor who received an intestinal transplant. The material sequenced was unstimulated CD4+ T cells sorted from spleen or lymph node cells, taken before intestinal transplant. This chain connects TRBV2 to TRBJ2-7; D remains unclear. CDR3 sequence reads: CASSMAGVYEQYF. In nucleotides, the CDR3 is TGTGCCAGCAGCATGGCTGGGGTCTACGAGCAGTACTTC.